The 21 T cell receptor beta chains below come from one sample, sequenced in a study of T cell responses to AZD1222 COVID-19 vaccine. The table came from immunoSEQ multiplex PCR; TCRdb's copy has only in-frame clones and leaves some out. Of some 190,000 clones listed, around nine tenths are singletons. Sample: peripheral blood, taken 28 days after the second AZD1222 dose. The receptors shown here come from an adult who received the AZD1222 COVID-19 vaccine.

The CDR3 sequence: CASSYNGVSPLHF. CDR3 coding DNA: TGTGCCAGCAGTTACAACGGTGTTTCACCCCTCCACTTT. The V and J genes are TRBV6-2 or TRBV6-3 and TRBJ1-6; D is unclear. V was trimmed by 2 bases and J by 9 bases, leaving 8 bases between them. Germline assignment: CDR1 MNHEY and CDR2 SVGEGT. The CDR3 extends over 13 amino acids.

The V call is TRBV27, the J call TRBJ1-1, with a weak D call TRBD1 (5 bases). This CDR3 is built from 15 residues. From germline, CDR1 is MNHEY and CDR2 SMNVEV (reference sequence). V lost 8 bases to trimming and J lost 5 bases, with 21 bases between them. This chain's CDR3 is CASGRLGQAGTEAFF. Here the CDR3 DNA reads TGTGCCAGCGGCCGGTTGGGGCAGGCGGGGACTGAAGCTTTCTTT.

The table lists this clone with a few counts. The chain combines TRBV6-4 with TRBJ1-5; D remains unclear. V lost 4 bases and J 0 bases, leaving 4 bases between the germline ends. The germline V gene encodes CDR1 MRHNA and CDR2 SNTAGT. CDR3 length: 13 residues. The CDR3 DNA follows: TGTGCCAGCAGTGGTGATAGCAATCAGCCCCAGCATTTT. It translates to CASSGDSNQPQHF.

This clone was seen once. The J gene is TRBJ2-7, the V gene TRBV5-1, with 8 bases matching TRBD2. Germline CDR1 and CDR2: SGHRS and YFSETQ. The CDR3 has 15 residues. Trimming at V came to 0 bases and at J to 1 base, leaving 3 bases not matched to a gene. The CDR3 DNA sequence: TGCGCCAGCAGCTTGGCGGGAGGGGCTTCCTACGAGCAGTACTTC. Its translation is CASSLAGGASYEQYF.

The chain uses TRBV28 and TRBJ1-2; D not resolved. There are 11 residues in the CDR3. The V end was cut by 5 bases, the J end by 5 bases, with 6 bases between. Germline V gene lookup returns CDR1 MDHEN and CDR2 SYDVKM. The CDR3, as DNA: TGTGCCAGCAGTCAGATGTATGGCTACACCTTC. This translates into CASSQMYGYTF.

This chain links TRBV7-9 with TRBJ2-7; maybe TRBD1 (5 bases). Germline-derived CDR1 and CDR2 are SEHNR and FQNEAQ (reference sequence). CDR3 length: 18 amino acids. Trimming took 2 bases from V and 3 from J, leaving 23 bases between them. The CDR3 region is CASSLSIGRTTDSYEQYF. CDR3 bases: TGTGCCAGCAGCTTAAGTATCGGGCGAACAACCGACAGCTACGAGCAGTACTTC.

The V call is TRBV5-1, the J call TRBJ1-1; a possible D gene is TRBD1 (5 bases). CDR3 length: 14 residues. Per the germline V gene, CDR1 is SGHRS and CDR2 is YFSETQ. V was clipped by 0 bases and J by 2 bases, with 8 bases between them. Here the CDR3 DNA reads TGCGCCAGCAGCTTGGTGGGGCCCAACACTGAAGCTTTCTTT. This encodes CASSLVGPNTEAFF. The variable domain in full, completed from reference TRBV5-1 and TRBJ1-1, reads KAGVTQTPRYLIKTRGQQVTLSCSPISGHRSVSWYQQTPGQGLQFLFEYFSETQRNKGNFPGRFSGRQFSNSRSEMNVSTLELGDSALYLCASSLVGPNTEAFFGQGTRLTVV.

To note about this clone: A junction boundary mismatches the germline segment, possibly from a read error. The chain is built from TRBV5-1 and TRBJ2-7, with D maybe TRBD2 (7 bases). CDR3 size: 15 residues. The germline V gene encodes CDR1 SGHRS and CDR2 YFSETQ. This chain's CDR3 is CASRLTTGRVYEQYF. CDR3 nucleotide sequence: TGCGCCAGCCGCTTGACTACAGGGAGGGTCTACGAGCAGTACTTC.

The chain is built from TRBV5-4 and TRBJ1-5, with D possibly matching TRBD1 (6 bases). Germline loops: CDR1 SGHNT, CDR2 YYREEE (reference sequence). Trimming took 2 bases from V and 5 from J, leaving 14 bases between them. CDR3 size: 15 residues. The CDR3 reads CASSFGGARDQPQHF. The CDR3 bases are TGTGCCAGCAGCTTTGGGGGGGCTAGGGATCAGCCCCAGCATTTT.

The chain links TRBV6-5 to TRBJ2-3, with D perhaps TRBD2 (5 bases). Germline V lookup: CDR1 MNHEY, CDR2 SVGAGI. The CDR3 loop spans 14 amino acids. Trimming removed 0 bases at V and 2 bases at J, with 6 bases between. CDR3 in DNA: TGTGCCAGCAGTTACTCGGACTTCACAGATACGCAGTATTTT. It yields the protein CASSYSDFTDTQYF.

J is TRBJ1-1 and V is TRBV19; D not certain. The CDR3 has 15 residues. Germline V CDR1 and CDR2: LNHDA, SQIVND (reference sequence). The V and J ends lost 6 bases and 1 base respectively, with 15 bases between them. The CDR3 nucleotides are TGTGCCAGTAGCGGACCCCGGGAGTGGAACACTGAAGCTTTCTTT. Amino acid sequence: CASSGPREWNTEAFF.

The V call is TRBV6-1, the J call TRBJ1-3; no reliable D call. CDR1 and CDR2 from the germline V gene are MNHNS and SASEGT. This CDR3 has 16 residues. V was pared by 3 bases and J by 0 bases, with 12 bases between. DNA for the CDR3: TGTGCCAGCAGTGAGGTAAACAGATTCTCTGGAAACACCATATATTTT. It is translated as CASSEVNRFSGNTIYF.

The chain employs TRBV5-5 and TRBJ2-5, with 8 bases identical to TRBD1. CDR3 length: 14 amino acids. J was trimmed by 1 base and V by 5 bases; bases with no gene match: 4. Germline V lookup: CDR1 SGHKS, CDR2 YYEKEE (reference sequence). CDR3 protein: CASRLGQGQETQYF. CDR3 nucleotides: TGTGCCAGCAGGCTTGGACAGGGCCAAGAGACCCAGTACTTC.

This clone came up once. This chain links TRBV3-1 (or the pseudogene TRBV3-2) with TRBJ1-1; D remains ambiguous. Trimming cost V 0 bases and J 3 bases, with 8 bases left between them. In germline, CDR1 is LGHDT, CDR2 YNNKEL (reference sequence). The CDR3 has 14 amino acids. As DNA, the CDR3 is TGTGCCAGCAGCCAAGACCAGATAGACACTGAAGCTTTCTTT. Its protein product is CASSQDQIDTEAFF.

The gene calls are TRBV2 and TRBJ2-7; 9 positions agree with TRBD2. The CDR3 has 15 amino acids. The germline CDR1 and CDR2 sequences are SNHLY and FYNNEI. J lost 3 bases, V lost 1 base, and 4 bases had no gene match. CDR3 bases: TGTGCCAGCAGTGAAGAAGCGGGAGGTCTCTACGAGCAGTACTTC. Translated, it gives CASSEEAGGLYEQYF.

This clone appeared a single time. This sequence joins TRBV7-2 and TRBJ2-3; 12 nucleotides match TRBD2. This CDR3 comprises 19 residues. With V trimmed by 1 base and J by 1 base, 9 bases remained unmatched. From germline, CDR1 is SGHTA and CDR2 FQGNSA. The DNA of the CDR3 is TGTGCCAGCAGCTTAGTAGGACTAGCGGGGAGACTCGGCACAGATACGCAGTATTTT. It specifies CASSLVGLAGRLGTDTQYF.

The chain carries TRBV12-3 or TRBV12-4 and TRBJ1-1; D unresolved. This CDR3 has 11 amino acids. V was pared by 5 bases and J by 4 bases, with 5 bases between. CDR3: CASSLGTEAFF. The CDR3 DNA sequence: TGTGCCAGCAGTCTTGGCACTGAAGCTTTCTTT.

The V gene is TRBV6-2 or TRBV6-3, the J gene TRBJ2-7, with TRBD1 matching over 10 bases. After removal of 6 bases from V and 3 bases from J, the junction contained 14 bases not matched to a gene. Germline values: CDR1 MNHEY, CDR2 SVGEGT. The CDR3 sequence is 17 residues long. CDR3 amino acids: CASSPGLGQGKNYEQYF. The CDR3 DNA is TGTGCCAGCAGCCCTGGGCTGGGACAGGGGAAAAACTACGAGCAGTACTTC.

In its sample, this clone was seen once. The chain joins TRBV27 to TRBJ1-2, with D perhaps matching TRBD1 (5 bases). Germline V gene sequence: CDR1 MNHEY, CDR2 SMNVEV (reference sequence). This CDR3 region has 14 residues. V lost 2 bases and J lost 2, with 9 bases in between. The CDR3 protein is CASSLKGYNYGYTF. DNA for the CDR3: TGTGCCAGCAGTTTAAAGGGGTACAACTATGGCTACACCTTC.

The chain uses TRBV5-6 and TRBJ1-5; D gene ambiguous. The CDR3 has 15 amino acids. CDR1 and CDR2 from the germline V gene are SGHDT and YYEEEE. V was cut by 4 bases and J by 2 bases, with 13 bases left in between. The CDR3 sequence is CASSPNGAGNQPQHF. The CDR3 DNA reads as TGTGCCAGCAGCCCCAATGGAGCGGGCAATCAGCCCCAGCATTTT.

The chain carries TRBV6-5 and TRBJ1-5; D may be TRBD1 (6 bases). Germline lookup yields CDR1 MNHEY and CDR2 SVGAGI. The CDR3 runs to 15 residues. V gave up 6 bases and J gave up 6 bases, with 18 bases separating them. The CDR3 sequence: CASSPRTGGLQPQHF. The CDR3 region has the DNA TGTGCCAGCAGCCCCCGGACGGGGGGCCTTCAGCCCCAGCATTTT.